This TCR beta chain was recovered during a study of shared clonotypes between healthy human individuals. Study-wide results and caveats: Around 5% was the fraction of naive CD4 clonotypes found shared across several donors.

Splitting of CD4+ cells produced CD45RA+ naive and CD45RA-negative memory subsets. Of note for this clone: Its target is unknown. Other DNA sequences within the sample encode an identical CDR3.

CDR1 SGHRS and CDR2 YFSETQ come from the germline V gene. CDR3 length: 14 amino acids. The V and J ends lost 0 bases and 2 bases respectively, with 7 bases between them. DNA at about 0.2 ug, tens of thousands of T cell genomes, went into sorted-subset replicate PCRs. Clones were read by immunoSEQ multiplex PCR, and TCRdb kept only the in-frame ones, dropping some. The table shows around 1.1 million clones, with about 84% occurring only once. Sequenced sample: memory CD4+ T cells from PBMCs. Subset here: CD45RA-negative fraction. The sequence came from a man between 18 and 35 years old in good health. Some clones in this sample may be carry-over from other donors' samples. This chain connects TRBV5-1 to TRBJ2-3; D gene ambiguous. CDR3 nucleotides: TGCGCCAGCAGCTTGGATCCTCTCACAGATACGCAGTATTTT. Translating it yields CASSLDPLTDTQYF.